This T cell receptor (beta chain) was obtained from a study of blood T cell repertoires in COVID-19. The protocol was immunoSEQ multiplex PCR, while the TCRdb copy is restricted to in-frame clones and leaves out a portion. The data show under 200,000 clones, roughly nine tenths seen once. The sequence derives from a woman aged 60-70 years with COVID-19, enrolled during active disease. The specimen was peripheral blood.

This chain's CDR3 is CATSDPGTGGRDTQYF. Written as DNA, the CDR3 is TGTGCCACCAGTGACCCCGGGACAGGGGGTAGAGATACGCAGTATTTT. The V call is TRBV24-1, the J call TRBJ2-3; 11 positions agree with TRBD1. The CDR3 is 16 residues long. CDR1 and CDR2 (germline): KGHDR, SFDVKD. V shed 4 bases, J shed 5 bases, and the junction held 7 bases outside the gene matches.